This TCR beta chain emerged from a study of T cell responses to AZD1222 COVID-19 vaccine. Using immunoSEQ multiplex PCR, the repertoire was profiled, and TCRdb retains in-frame clones only, with some absent. The repertoire consists of about 120,000 clones, with roughly 87% occurring once and the leading ten covering about 4.5%. Unmatched junction bases numbered 9, after V lost 0 bases and J lost 3 bases. This CDR3 region has 18 residues. Per the germline V gene, CDR1 is SGHDN and CDR2 is FVKESK. The genes are TRBV14 and TRBJ2-1, with TRBD1 matching over 9 bases. The sequence came from an adult in good health. Material: peripheral blood, obtained on day 0 of MenACWY control vaccination. Here the CDR3 reads CASSQDNSWDRVYNEQFF. Written as DNA, the CDR3 is TGTGCCAGCAGCCAAGATAATTCGTGGGACAGGGTCTACAATGAGCAGTTCTTC.